The 8 T cell receptor beta chains below come from one sample, sequenced in a study of blood T cell repertoires in COVID-19. TCRdb's table, derived via immunoSEQ multiplex PCR, lists solely in-frame clones and lacks some. The sample shows around 370,000 clones, 88% of them seen only once. The sequenced sample was PBMCs or T cells enriched from blood (not recorded which). These receptors were collected from a woman younger than 35 who had recovered from COVID-19.

V usage is TRBV14 and J usage is TRBJ1-1, with TRBD1 as a possible D gene (6 bases). The CDR3 covers 16 residues. CDR1 is SGHDN and CDR2 is FVKESK in the germline V gene. The V end was cut by 1 base, the J end by 1 base, with 13 bases between. CDR3 residues: CASSQGWQGKNTEAFF. In DNA form, the CDR3 reads TGTGCCAGCAGCCAAGGTTGGCAGGGGAAGAACACTGAAGCTTTCTTT. The whole variable domain, filled in from reference TRBV14 and TRBJ1-1, reads EAGVTQFPSHSVIEKGQTVTLRCDPISGHDNLYWYRRVMGKEIKFLLHFVKESKQDESGMPNNRFLAERTGGTYSTLKVQPAELEDSGVYFCASSQGWQGKNTEAFFGQGTRLTVV.

V gene TRBV7-2 combines with J gene TRBJ1-2, with TRBD1 as a possible D gene (6 bases). Per germline, CDR1 SGHTA and CDR2 FQGNSA. CDR3 length equals 14 residues. V was clipped by 5 bases and J by 4 bases, with 14 bases between them. DNA of the CDR3: TGTGCCAGCAGCCCGGGACAAGCGGTCTATGGCTACACCTTC. Protein product: CASSPGQAVYGYTF. The full variable domain, rest sourced from reference TRBV7-2 and TRBJ1-2, is GAGVSQSPSNKVTEKGKDVELRCDPISGHTALYWYRQSLGQGLEFLIYFQGNSAPDKSGLPSDRFSAERTGGSVSTLTIQRTQQEDSAVYLCASSPGQAVYGYTFGSGTRLTVV.

The J gene is TRBJ2-1, the V gene TRBV20-1; 7 bases are shared with TRBD2. J gave up 5 bases and V 3 bases, and 7 bases lay outside the gene matches. This CDR3 spans 14 amino acids. Germline-derived CDR1 and CDR2 are DFQATT and SNEGSKA (reference sequence). The CDR3 DNA sequence: TGCAGTGCTAGTAAAGCGGGGAAAAACAATGAGCAGTTCTTC. This gives the protein CSASKAGKNNEQFF.

The table lists this clone with a count of one. The chain recombines TRBV14 with TRBJ2-3; unclear D gene. The V end lost 0 bases, the J end lost 4 bases, and 11 bases lay between the germline ends. The CDR3 sequence is 15 residues long. Germline CDR1 and CDR2: SGHDN and FVKESK. The CDR3 sequence is CASSQESDSSDTQYF. The DNA of the CDR3 is TGTGCCAGCAGCCAAGAATCAGACTCTTCAGATACGCAGTATTTT.

The chain combines TRBV9 with TRBJ2-1; TRBD2 matches at 9 bases. V shed 5 bases and J 10 bases; nucleotides not matched to a gene: 10. The CDR3 is 14 amino acids. CDR1 SGDLS and CDR2 YYNGEE come from the germline V gene. CDR3 sequence: CASSPSGGGDEQFF. The CDR3 DNA sequence: TGTGCCAGCAGTCCCTCGGGCGGGGGGGACGAGCAGTTCTTC.

The DNA for the CDR3 is TGCGCCAGCAGCTTGACATTGGCCTACGAGCAGTACTTC. Its translation is CASSLTLAYEQYF. This chain uses TRBV5-1 with TRBJ2-7, with D hard to call. Looked up from germline, CDR1 is SGHRS and CDR2 is YFSETQ. Deletions cut 1 base from V and 2 bases from J, with 7 bases between. CDR3 length: 13 amino acids.

This chain uses TRBV18 with TRBJ2-2, with TRBD1 identical over 12 bases. The CDR3 extends over 18 amino acids. J was trimmed by 2 bases and V by 2 bases; bases with no gene match: 6. Germline V gene lookup returns CDR1 KGHSH and CDR2 LQKENI. This CDR3 reads CASSPRGTGGINTGELFF. The CDR3 nucleotides read TGTGCCAGCTCACCAAGGGGGACAGGGGGCATCAACACCGGGGAGCTGTTTTTT.

The chain joins TRBV7-2 to TRBJ1-2; D remains unclear. Trimming shortened V by 7 bases and J by 4 bases, and 7 bases separated the two germline ends. CDR1 is SGHTA, CDR2 FQGNSA, per germline. There are 11 residues in the CDR3. For the CDR3, the DNA is TGTGCCAGCACCTCCTCCTATGGCTACACCTTC. It yields the protein CASTSSYGYTF. The full variable domain, in which reference TRBV7-2 and TRBJ1-2 provide the parts outside the CDR3, is GAGVSQSPSNKVTEKGKDVELRCDPISGHTALYWYRQSLGQGLEFLIYFQGNSAPDKSGLPSDRFSAERTGGSVSTLTIQRTQQEDSAVYLCASTSSYGYTFGSGTRLTVV.